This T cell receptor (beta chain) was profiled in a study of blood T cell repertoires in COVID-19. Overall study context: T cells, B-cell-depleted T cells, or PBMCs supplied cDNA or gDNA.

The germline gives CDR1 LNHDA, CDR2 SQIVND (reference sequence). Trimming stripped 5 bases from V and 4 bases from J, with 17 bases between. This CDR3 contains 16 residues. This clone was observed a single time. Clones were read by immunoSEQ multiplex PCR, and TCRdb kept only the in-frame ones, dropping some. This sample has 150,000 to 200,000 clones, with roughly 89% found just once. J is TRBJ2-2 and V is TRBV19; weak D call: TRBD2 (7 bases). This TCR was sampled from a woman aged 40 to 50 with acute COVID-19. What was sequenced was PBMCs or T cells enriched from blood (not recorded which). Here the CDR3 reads CASSPPQRGGTGELFF. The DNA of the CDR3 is TGTGCCAGTAGTCCTCCTCAAAGGGGGGGCACCGGGGAGCTGTTTTTT.